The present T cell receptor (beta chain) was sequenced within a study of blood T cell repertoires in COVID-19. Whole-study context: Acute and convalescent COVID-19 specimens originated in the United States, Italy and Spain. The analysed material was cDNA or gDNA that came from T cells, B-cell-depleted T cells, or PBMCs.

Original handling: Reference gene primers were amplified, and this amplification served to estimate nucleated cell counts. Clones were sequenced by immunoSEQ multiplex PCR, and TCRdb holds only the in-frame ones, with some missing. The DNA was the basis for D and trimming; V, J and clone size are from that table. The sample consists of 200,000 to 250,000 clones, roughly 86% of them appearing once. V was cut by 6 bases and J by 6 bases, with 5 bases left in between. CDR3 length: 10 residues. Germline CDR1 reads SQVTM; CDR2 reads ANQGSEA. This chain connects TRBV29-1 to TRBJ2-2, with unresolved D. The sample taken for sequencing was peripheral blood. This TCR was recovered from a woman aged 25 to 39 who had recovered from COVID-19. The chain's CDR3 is CSVAAGELFF. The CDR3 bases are TGCAGCGTGGCCGCCGGGGAGCTGTTTTTT.